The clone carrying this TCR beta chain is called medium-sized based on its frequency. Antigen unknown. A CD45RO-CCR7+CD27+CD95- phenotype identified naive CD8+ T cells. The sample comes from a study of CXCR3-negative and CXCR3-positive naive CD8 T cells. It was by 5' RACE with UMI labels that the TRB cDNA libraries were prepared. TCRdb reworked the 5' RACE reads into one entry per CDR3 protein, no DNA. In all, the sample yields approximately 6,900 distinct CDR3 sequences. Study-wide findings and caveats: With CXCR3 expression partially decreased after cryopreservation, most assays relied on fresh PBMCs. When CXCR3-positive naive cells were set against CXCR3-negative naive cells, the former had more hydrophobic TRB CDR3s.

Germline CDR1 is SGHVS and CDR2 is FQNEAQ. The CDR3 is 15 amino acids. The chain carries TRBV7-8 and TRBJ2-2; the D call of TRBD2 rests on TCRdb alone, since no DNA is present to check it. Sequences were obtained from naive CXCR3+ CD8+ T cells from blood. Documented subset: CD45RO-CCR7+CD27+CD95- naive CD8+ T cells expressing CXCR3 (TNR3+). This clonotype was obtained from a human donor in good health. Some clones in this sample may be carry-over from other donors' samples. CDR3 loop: CASSSLGEVSGELFF.